This T cell receptor beta chain was documented in a study of T cells in Graves' hyperthyroidism and ophthalmopathy (dated by TCRdb to between 2018 and 2021). In the study overall: Peripheral blood samples were taken at initial diagnosis, before any treatment was given. A discovery cohort of around 98 patients, roughly 45 with Graves' ophthalmopathy and about 60 with stable Graves' hyperthyroidism, was used to find distinguishing TCR V-J signatures. An independent validation cohort of around 19 hyperthyroidism patients and some 15 patients who later progressed to ophthalmopathy tested prospective prediction of ophthalmopathy. The approximately 90 discovery patients were divided at random into training and test sets in a 7:3 ratio. Thyroid tissue and blood T-cell repertoires from roughly six Graves' hyperthyroidism patients were also compared in the study. Following sampling, methimazole starting at 30 mg daily was given to hyperthyroidism patients, and high-dose intravenous methylprednisolone was given to ophthalmopathy patients. The paper reports TCR Vbeta CDR3 sequencing of 140 or so peripheral blood samples: under 45 ophthalmopathy, under 80 hyperthyroidism and around 17 progressor patients.

A patient counted as having stable Graves' hyperthyroidism if no progression to ophthalmopathy occurred over 18 months of follow-up. Hyperthyroidism patients were newly diagnosed, with disease duration under 2 months, and aged 18 to 65 years. Patients with uncontrolled infections, other autoimmune diseases, pregnancy or lactation were excluded. Diagnoses were established on the basis of clinical symptoms, serum thyroxine and TRAb, thyroid ultrasound, and orbital computed tomography. PBMCs were separated from approximately 9.9 ml of fresh peripheral blood using Ficoll-Paque density gradient centrifugation. Total RNA was extracted with Trizol reagent, and quality was checked on an Agilent 2100 Bioanalyzer. V loses 2 bases at its end and J loses 6 bases; junction bases beyond the gene matches: 10. In the germline V gene, CDR1 corresponds to MNHEY and CDR2 to SVGAGI. Its CDR3 holds 16 amino acids, cysteine through phenylalanine. The read is trimmed to its CDR3 DNA, 48 bases read in frame from base 1.

What the authors observed across the whole study: Ophthalmopathy was separated from stable hyperthyroidism by a 13 V-J signature model, with approximately 85% sensitivity and roughly 81% specificity obtained in cross-validation and 80%/75% obtained in testing. During validation, the model predicted progression to ophthalmopathy a median of about 6.5 months ahead of onset, with almost 71% sensitivity and 72.22% specificity. No statistical method was used to set the sample size in advance, and investigators knew the group allocation. Most expanded thyroid clonotypes (frequency above 0.001) were also found in blood, which suggests that blood repertoires may mirror thyroid immune responses.

TCR beta CDR3 regions were amplified from RNA transcripts. The TCR CDR3 was subjected to a first round of RT-PCR using the HTBI primer set and the Qiagen OneStep RT-PCR kit. The libraries were constructed in a second round of multiplex PCR and then size-selected and purified. Sequencing of the libraries was done on an Illumina HiSeq2000 using paired-end 100 bp reads. Turning to the authors' computational methods: Raw data were processed with SOAPnuke, discarding reads with adapters, uncalled bases, mean Phred below 15, or no exact constant-primer or identifier match. High-quality paired reads were merged using COPE v1.2.5, and each unique nucleotide sequence was defined as a clonotype. MiTCR v1.1 was used to align clonotypes to the IMGT TRBV, TRBD and TRBJ reference segments. Analysis was restricted to V-J combinations with a frequency above 0.0001, which covered approximately 99% of repertoires. A TCS score was defined as the ratio of F50 (clonal expansion) to E x V (chaos), with BLOSUM62-based TCRdist applied between CDR3 peptides within each V-J. Welch's t-statistics and random forest reduced 500 to 650 V-J features to 10 to 15, which were used in a naive Bayes classifier (R e1071). The public reads were reprocessed in TCRdb via fastp at Q25 and MiXCR, keeping in-frame beta chains. Rows matching on CDR3 protein sequence are summarized as one entry with the most common DNA and genes. The V and J calls come from TCRdb's annotation, not from the publication. The sample includes a few hundred thousand distinct CDR3 sequences, with about a sixth observed a single time. The ten largest clones take up approximately 7.4% of the sample.

In its sample, this clonotype was seen many times. This clone's antigen is unknown. Per-nucleotide qualities are absent, and no much larger clonotype sits a single base away. This chain is built from TRBV6-5 and TRBJ2-1; TRBD2 aligns with 7 central bases. This receptor was taken from a woman aged 25 to 39 with Graves' hyperthyroidism. Material: blood. The base sequence is TGTGCCAGCAGTTACCGACTAGCAACAAGGGTCAATGAGCAGTTCTTC. This is translated as CASSYRLATRVNEQFF.